Below, 12 T cell receptor beta chains from the same sample are listed, as sequenced in a study of CD8+CD57+ T cells in acquired aplastic anemia. The sequenced patients had an expansion of CD8+CD57+ cells seen by flow cytometry. Using genomic DNA as the template, TCR beta VDJ and CDR3 profiling was carried out. TCRdb re-called the reads with MiXCR, one entry per CDR3 protein. The sample contains roughly 250,000 distinct CDR3 sequences, more than 40% of which appear only once. The sequenced sample was sorted CD4+, CD8+, or CD8+CD57+ T cells (not recorded which) from PBMCs. The receptors were gathered from a human donor with aplastic anemia.

Concerning this clonotype: Relative to the germline gene, one junction end is altered; a read error may explain this. J is TRBJ1-1 and V is TRBV15; the D gene is possibly TRBD1 (5 bases). This CDR3 is 14 amino acids long. Germline lookup yields CDR1 LNHNV and CDR2 YYDKDF (reference sequence). The CDR3 sequence: CATGRGAGWSEAFF. In DNA, the CDR3 is TGTGCCACCGGCAGAGGGGCGGGGTGGTCTGAAGCTTTCTTT.

This chain connects TRBV20-1 to TRBJ2-1, with 7 bases that match TRBD2. Trimming cost V 0 bases and J 4 bases; bases outside gene matches: 18. CDR3 length: 19 amino acids. The germline V gene encodes CDR1 DFQATT and CDR2 SNEGSKA (reference sequence). The CDR3 sequence: CSARDLGLADRKNYNEQFF. CDR3 bases: TGCAGTGCTAGAGATTTGGGGCTAGCGGACCGTAAAAATTACAATGAGCAGTTCTTC.

The genes are TRBV5-1 and TRBJ1-6; D may be TRBD1 (6 bases). CDR1 is SGHRS and CDR2 is YFSETQ in the germline V gene. V lost 5 bases and J 10 bases, leaving 19 bases between the germline ends. The CDR3 consists of 15 residues. CDR3 in amino acids: CASRAVVGADSPLHF. The CDR3, as DNA: TGCGCCAGCAGGGCCGTTGTGGGGGCGGACTCACCCCTCCACTTT.

The rearrangement links TRBV15 to TRBJ2-7, with unresolved D. The length of the CDR3 is 14 residues. Germline assignment: CDR1 LNHNV and CDR2 YYDKDF (reference sequence). V was shortened by 3 bases and J by 6 bases, with 15 bases between the two germline ends. The CDR3 DNA is TGTGCCACCAGCAGTCACACGCTGGGAATCGAGCAGTACTTC. Translated, it gives CATSSHTLGIEQYF.

This clonotype has ten or more counts. The chain has TRBV5-5 and TRBJ1-2; perhaps TRBD1 as D (6 bases). Between the trimmed V and J ends, which lost 0 bases and 7 bases, there was a span of 13 bases. Germline loops: CDR1 SGHKS, CDR2 YYEKEE (reference sequence). The CDR3 loop spans 14 amino acids. CDR3 in DNA: TGTGCCAGCAGCTTGGCAGGTGGGGGCTTTGGCTACACCTTC. It is translated as CASSLAGGGFGYTF.

The chain combines TRBV19 with TRBJ2-7; 9 positions agree with TRBD2. This CDR3 is 15 amino acids long. The junction had 3 bases not matched to a gene; V was cut back by 1 base and J by 2 bases. Germline loops: CDR1 LNHDA, CDR2 SQIVND (reference sequence). CDR3 in DNA: TGTGCCAGTAGTATAGCTAGCGGGGACCCCTACGAGCAGTACTTC. Protein product: CASSIASGDPYEQYF. Supplemented by reference TRBV19 and TRBJ2-7, the full variable domain reads DGGITQSPKYLFRKEGQNVTLSCEQNLNHDAMYWYRQDPGQGLRLIYYSQIVNDFQKGDIAEGYSVSREKKESFPLTVTSAQKNPTAFYLCASSIASGDPYEQYFGPGTRLTVT.

In its sample, this clonotype was seen many times. The rearrangement joins TRBV9 to TRBJ2-3; D gene unclear. The ends were cut back, 4 bases at V and 2 bases at J, with 8 bases in the middle. CDR3 size: 13 residues. From germline, CDR1 is SGDLS and CDR2 YYNGEE. The CDR3 DNA is TGTGCCAGCAGCCCCCCCACCACAGATACGCAGTATTTT. Its translation is CASSPPTTDTQYF.

The gene calls are TRBV2 and TRBJ1-2, with D possibly being TRBD1 (5 bases). The CDR3 runs to 12 residues. Germline CDR1 is SNHLY and CDR2 is FYNNEI. Trimming pared 4 bases from V and 7 bases from J, leaving 10 bases between. The CDR3 bases are TGTGCCAGCAGTGGAGGGGCGGGTGGCTACACCTTC. It is translated as CASSGGAGGYTF.

The chain has TRBV5-4 and TRBJ2-7, with D possibly being TRBD1 (6 bases). The length of the CDR3 is 13 residues. Germline CDR1 is SGHNT and CDR2 is YYREEE (reference sequence). The ends were cut back, 4 bases at V and 2 bases at J, with 10 bases in the middle. The CDR3 region is CASSITGTYEQYF. DNA for the CDR3: TGTGCCAGCAGCATTACAGGGACCTACGAGCAGTACTTC. The complete variable domain, with remaining parts taken from reference TRBV5-4 and TRBJ2-7, reads ETGVTQSPTHLIKTRGQQVTLRCSSQSGHNTVSWYQQALGQGPQFIFQYYREEENGRGNFPPRFSGLQFPNYSSELNVNALELDDSALYLCASSITGTYEQYFGPGTRLTVT.

This clonotype was seen more than once but under ten times. This chain uses TRBV20-1 with TRBJ2-1, with TRBD2 identical over 7 bases. V was clipped by 4 bases and J by 8 bases; unmatched bases: 11. The CDR3 is 14 amino acids. Per germline, CDR1 DFQATT and CDR2 SNEGSKA (reference sequence). The CDR3 is CSANGGGGWDEQFF. For the CDR3, the DNA is TGCAGTGCTAATGGCGGGGGTGGTTGGGATGAGCAGTTCTTC.

The CDR3 sequence is CASREGSGRGNEQFF. CDR3 nucleotides: TGTGCCAGCAGGGAGGGAAGCGGGAGAGGCAATGAGCAGTTCTTC. This sequence joins TRBV2 and TRBJ2-1; 8 nucleotides agree with TRBD2. Germline V gene data show CDR1 as SNHLY and CDR2 as FYNNEI. J was trimmed by 6 bases and V by 6 bases; bases with no gene match: 10. The CDR3 spans 15 residues.

The chain has TRBV19 and TRBJ2-5; 9 nucleotides align to TRBD1. CDR3 size: 16 residues. Germline CDR1 LNHDA, CDR2 SQIVND (reference sequence). The J segment lost 2 bases and the V segment lost 4 bases, leaving 8 bases of the junction unmatched. CDR3 in DNA: TGTGCCAGTAGTACCAGGTTTGGACAGGGGCAAGAGACCCAGTACTTC. The encoded protein is CASSTRFGQGQETQYF.